These 16 T cell receptor beta chains were all obtained from the same sample, sequenced in a study of T cell clones after liver transplantation. Only in-frame clones appear in the TCRdb table, and some are missing; sequencing was by immunoSEQ multiplex PCR. The table records about 120,000 clones, just over 90% of them present only once. The sample in question was CD4+ T cells from blood, obtained 12 months after liver transplant. These receptors were obtained from a human patient who received a liver transplant. Some T cells could come from the graft donor.

This clone was observed a handful of times. The rearrangement links TRBV2 to TRBJ2-6, with D possibly matching TRBD2 (5 bases). Trimming took 4 bases from V and 4 from J, leaving 8 bases between them. The germline V gene encodes CDR1 SNHLY and CDR2 FYNNEI. The CDR3 is 14 amino acids. The CDR3 region is CASSASPGANVLTF. DNA of the CDR3: TGTGCCAGCAGTGCTAGCCCCGGGGCCAACGTCCTGACTTTC.

The chain combines TRBV11-3 with TRBJ2-5, with a possible D match to TRBD2 (5 bases). The CDR3 is 14 residues long. Trimming cost V 2 bases and J 1 base, with 8 bases left between them. Germline V lookup: CDR1 SGHNT, CDR2 YENEEA. In DNA, the CDR3 is TGTGCCAGCAGCTTAACGAGCGGCCAAGAGACCCAGTACTTC. Its translation is CASSLTSGQETQYF.

The chain links TRBV4-2 to TRBJ2-1, with TRBD2 matching over 16 bases. The CDR3 consists of 19 residues. Germline V gene sequence: CDR1 LGHNA, CDR2 YNFKEQ. V lost 0 bases to trimming and J lost 8 bases; unmatched junction nucleotides: 10. CDR3 amino acids: CASSQDPGLAGGGRYEQFF. DNA for the CDR3: TGTGCCAGCAGCCAAGATCCGGGACTAGCGGGAGGGGGTAGGTATGAGCAGTTCTTC.

A word on this clone: Distinct nucleotide sequences in the sample also encode this CDR3. The rearrangement joins TRBV5-1 to TRBJ2-5; 12 positions match TRBD2. The germline V gene encodes CDR1 SGHRS and CDR2 YFSETQ. The trim removed 1 base at V and 5 bases at J, leaving 3 bases unmatched. CDR3 length equals 15 residues. CDR3 sequence (DNA): TGCGCCAGCAGCTTGAGTCTAGCGGGAGGGGAGACCCAGTACTTC. Amino acid sequence: CASSLSLAGGETQYF.

Remarks on this clone: The same CDR3 also results from other DNA sequences found in this sample. The chain recombines TRBV11-3 with TRBJ1-5; the D is unclear. V was trimmed by 2 bases and J by 1 base, leaving 3 bases between them. The CDR3 has 13 residues. CDR1 and CDR2 from the germline V gene are SGHNT and YENEEA. The CDR3: CASSLRSNQPQHF. The CDR3 DNA follows: TGTGCCAGCAGCTTACGGAGCAATCAGCCCCAGCATTTT.

The chain has TRBV11-2 and TRBJ2-2, with 8 positions matching TRBD1. J was trimmed by 3 bases and V by 1 base; bases with no gene match: 7. The CDR3 covers 17 residues. CDR1 and CDR2 from the germline V gene are SGHAT and FQNNGV. The CDR3: CASSLGTLTGDTGELFF. The CDR3 nucleotides read TGTGCCAGCAGCTTAGGGACTTTGACAGGGGACACCGGGGAGCTGTTTTTT.

V usage is TRBV7-2 and J usage is TRBJ1-1; D call uncertain. The V end lost 5 bases, the J end lost 6 bases, and 16 bases lay between the germline ends. Germline CDR1 reads SGHTA; CDR2 reads FQGNSA. The CDR3 consists of 14 residues. The DNA for the CDR3 is TGTGCCAGCAGCCAAGACGGGATCGGCGCTGAAGCTTTCTTT. Its translation is CASSQDGIGAEAFF.

The V gene is TRBV2, the J gene TRBJ2-7, with a weak D call TRBD2 (6 bases). This CDR3 is built from 13 residues. V was cut by 5 bases and J by 3 bases, with 11 bases left in between. Germline assignment: CDR1 SNHLY and CDR2 FYNNEI. CDR3 DNA: TGTGCCAGCAGTCGGACTACCAACTACGAGCAGTACTTC. Translation gives CASSRTTNYEQYF.

The V and J genes are TRBV19 and TRBJ1-1; D remains ambiguous. Trimming stripped 1 base from V and 1 base from J, with 7 bases between. CDR3 length equals 14 residues. Looked up from germline, CDR1 is LNHDA and CDR2 is SQIVND (reference sequence). The DNA of the CDR3 is TGTGCCAGTAGTATAGTTACGAGGAACACTGAAGCTTTCTTT. Translating it yields CASSIVTRNTEAFF.

The rearrangement joins TRBV29-1 to TRBJ1-3; D is possibly TRBD1 (5 bases). The germline gives CDR1 SQVTM, CDR2 ANQGSEA. V was clipped by 6 bases and J by 1 base, with 10 bases between them. The CDR3 loop spans 13 amino acids. The CDR3 nucleotides read TGCAGCGTGGTGGACACTTCTGGAAACACCATATATTTT. Translated, it gives CSVVDTSGNTIYF.

V usage is TRBV2 and J usage is TRBJ2-2, with 8 bases aligning to TRBD1. Germline V lookup: CDR1 SNHLY, CDR2 FYNNEI. The V and J ends lost 9 bases and 6 bases, in that order; junction bases with no gene match: 9. CDR3 size: 14 residues. DNA of the CDR3: TGTGCCAGTGGACAGGGTTTGGCGGCCGGGGAGCTGTTTTTT. Its translation is CASGQGLAAGELFF.

V is TRBV5-1 and J is TRBJ2-1; D remains ambiguous. CDR1 is SGHRS, CDR2 YFSETQ, per germline. The length of the CDR3 is 12 residues. The germline V and J ends were trimmed by 7 bases and 7 bases, with 12 bases remaining between them. This CDR3 is CASQITLNEQFF. In DNA, the CDR3 is TGCGCCAGCCAAATCACTTTGAATGAGCAGTTCTTC.

In DNA form, the CDR3 reads TGTGCCAGTAGTATCCCGTCCTCTGGAAACACCATATATTTT. It is translated as CASSIPSSGNTIYF. V gene TRBV19 combines with J gene TRBJ1-3; D unclear. CDR3 length equals 14 residues. V lost 3 bases to trimming and J lost 0 bases, with 6 bases between them. From germline, CDR1 is LNHDA and CDR2 SQIVND (reference sequence).

This chain connects TRBV2 to TRBJ2-1; 10 bases map to TRBD2. Germline V gives CDR1 SNHLY, CDR2 FYNNEI. The CDR3 loop spans 13 amino acids. The V and J ends lost 8 bases and 9 bases, in that order; junction bases with no gene match: 7. Here the CDR3 DNA reads TGTGCCAGCGCCTTAGAGCGGGAGGGTGAGCAGTTCTTC. Residues: CASALEREGEQFF. Full variable domain (rest looked up from reference TRBV2 and TRBJ2-1): EPEVTQTPSHQVTQMGQEVILRCVPISNHLYFYWYRQILGQKVEFLVSFYNNEISEKSEIFDDQFSVERPDGSNFTLKIRSTKLEDSAMYFCASALEREGEQFFGPGTRLTVL.

This clone showed up just a few times. The J gene is TRBJ2-7, the V gene TRBV7-3; tentative D call: TRBD1 (6 bases). The germline V gene encodes CDR1 SGHTA and CDR2 FQGTGA. Trimming cost V 2 bases and J 0 bases, with 17 bases left between them. The CDR3 is 17 amino acids. The CDR3 bases are TGTGCCAGCAGCTTAGGTCGGCCCGGGACACCCTCCTACGAGCAGTACTTC. Translation gives CASSLGRPGTPSYEQYF.

The chain employs TRBV2 and TRBJ1-2; 11 bases are shared with TRBD1. Per the germline V gene, CDR1 is SNHLY and CDR2 is FYNNEI. Germline trimming cut 8 bases from V and 0 bases from J; bases unmatched to any gene: 5. This CDR3 has 15 residues. The CDR3 DNA reads TGTGCCAGCGGCGGACAGGGGGCGGCTAACTATGGCTACACCTTC. Amino acid sequence: CASGGQGAANYGYTF.